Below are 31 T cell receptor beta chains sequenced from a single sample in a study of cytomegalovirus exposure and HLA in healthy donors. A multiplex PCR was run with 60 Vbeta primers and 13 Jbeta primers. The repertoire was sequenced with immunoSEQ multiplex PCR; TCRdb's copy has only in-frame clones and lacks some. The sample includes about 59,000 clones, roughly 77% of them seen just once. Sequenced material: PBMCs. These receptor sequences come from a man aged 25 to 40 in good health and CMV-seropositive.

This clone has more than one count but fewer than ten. The CDR3 protein is CAWSVQSEKLFF. CDR3 coding DNA: TGTGCCTGGAGTGTACAGTCTGAAAAACTGTTTTTT. The chain couples TRBV30 to TRBJ1-4, with D hard to call. Germline V gene sequence: CDR1 GTSNPN, CDR2 SVGIG (reference sequence). V was shortened by 0 bases and J by 7 bases, with 6 bases between the two germline ends. The CDR3 has 12 amino acids.

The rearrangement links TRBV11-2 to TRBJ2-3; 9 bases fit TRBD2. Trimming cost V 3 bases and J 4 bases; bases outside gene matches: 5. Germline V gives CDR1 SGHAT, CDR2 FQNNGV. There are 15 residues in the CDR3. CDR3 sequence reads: CASSFSGGRADTQYF. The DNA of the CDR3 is TGTGCCAGCAGCTTTAGCGGGGGAAGGGCAGATACGCAGTATTTT.

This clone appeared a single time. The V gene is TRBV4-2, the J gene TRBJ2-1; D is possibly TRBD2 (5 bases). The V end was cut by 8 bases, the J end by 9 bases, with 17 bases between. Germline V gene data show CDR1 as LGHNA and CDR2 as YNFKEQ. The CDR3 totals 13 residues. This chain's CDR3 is CASGPRGWVEQFF. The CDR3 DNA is TGTGCCAGCGGGCCCCGGGGTTGGGTTGAGCAGTTCTTC.

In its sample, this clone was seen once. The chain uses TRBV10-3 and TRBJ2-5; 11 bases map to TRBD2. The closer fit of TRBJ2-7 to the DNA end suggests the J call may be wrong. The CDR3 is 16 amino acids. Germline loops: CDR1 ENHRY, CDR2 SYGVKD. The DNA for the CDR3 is TGTGCCATCAGTGACCCCACTAGCGGGGGCCTTTACGAGCAGTACTTC. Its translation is CAISDPTSGGLYEQYF.

The CDR3 DNA is TGTGCCAGCAGTCCCCCCGGGGGCACTGAAGCTTTCTTT. The encoded protein is CASSPPGGTEAFF. V gene TRBV11-2 combines with J gene TRBJ1-1; perhaps TRBD1 as D (5 bases). Germline V gene sequence: CDR1 SGHAT, CDR2 FQNNGV. The CDR3 extends over 13 amino acids. Between the trimmed V and J ends, which lost 6 bases and 4 bases, there was a span of 12 bases.

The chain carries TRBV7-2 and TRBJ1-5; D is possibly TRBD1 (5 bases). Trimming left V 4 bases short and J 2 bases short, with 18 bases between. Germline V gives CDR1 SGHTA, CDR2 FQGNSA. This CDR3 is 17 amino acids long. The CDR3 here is CASSSRWGGSGNQPQHF. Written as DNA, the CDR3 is TGTGCCAGCAGCTCCCGGTGGGGGGGGTCGGGCAATCAGCCCCAGCATTTT.

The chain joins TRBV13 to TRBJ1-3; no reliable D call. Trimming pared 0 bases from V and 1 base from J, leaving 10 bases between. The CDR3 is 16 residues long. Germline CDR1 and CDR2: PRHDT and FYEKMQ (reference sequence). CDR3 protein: CASSLGRRVSGNTIYF. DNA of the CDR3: TGTGCCAGCAGCTTAGGTCGGCGGGTATCTGGAAACACCATATATTTT.

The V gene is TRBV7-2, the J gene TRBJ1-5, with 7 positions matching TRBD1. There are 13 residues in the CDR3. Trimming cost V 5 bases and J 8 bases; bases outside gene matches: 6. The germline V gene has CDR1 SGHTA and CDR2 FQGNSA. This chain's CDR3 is CASSNQGVEPQHF. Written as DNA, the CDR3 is TGTGCCAGCAGCAACCAGGGGGTAGAGCCCCAGCATTTT. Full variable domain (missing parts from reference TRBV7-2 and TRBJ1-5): GAGVSQSPSNKVTEKGKDVELRCDPISGHTALYWYRQSLGQGLEFLIYFQGNSAPDKSGLPSDRFSAERTGGSVSTLTIQRTQQEDSAVYLCASSNQGVEPQHFGDGTRLSIL.

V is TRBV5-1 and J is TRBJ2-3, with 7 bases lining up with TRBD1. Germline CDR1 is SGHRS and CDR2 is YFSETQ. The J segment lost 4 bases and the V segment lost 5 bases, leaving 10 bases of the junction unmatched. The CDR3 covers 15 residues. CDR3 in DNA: TGCGCCAGCAGGGGGCGATACAGGGGTGCAGATACGCAGTATTTT. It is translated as CASRGRYRGADTQYF.

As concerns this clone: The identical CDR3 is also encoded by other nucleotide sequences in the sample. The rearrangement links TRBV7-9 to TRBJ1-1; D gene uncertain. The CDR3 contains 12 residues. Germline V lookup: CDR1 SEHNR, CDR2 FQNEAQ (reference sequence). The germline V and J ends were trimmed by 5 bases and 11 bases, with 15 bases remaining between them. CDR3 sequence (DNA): TGTGCCAGCAGCCCCCAGAGGCTTGAGGCTTTCTTT. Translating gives CASSPQRLEAFF.

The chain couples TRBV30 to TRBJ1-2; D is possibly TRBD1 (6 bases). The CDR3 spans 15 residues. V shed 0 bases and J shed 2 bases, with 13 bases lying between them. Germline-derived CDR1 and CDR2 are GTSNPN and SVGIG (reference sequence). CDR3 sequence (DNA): TGTGCCTGGAGTGTACGGGGGGCTGCGAACTATGGCTACACCTTC. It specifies CAWSVRGAANYGYTF.

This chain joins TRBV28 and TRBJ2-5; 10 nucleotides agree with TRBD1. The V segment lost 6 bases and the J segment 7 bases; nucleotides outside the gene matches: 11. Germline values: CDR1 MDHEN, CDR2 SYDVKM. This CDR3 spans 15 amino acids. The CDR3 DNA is TGTGCCAGCAGCGAGGGACAGGGGAAAGAGGTGACCCAGTACTTC. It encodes CASSEGQGKEVTQYF.

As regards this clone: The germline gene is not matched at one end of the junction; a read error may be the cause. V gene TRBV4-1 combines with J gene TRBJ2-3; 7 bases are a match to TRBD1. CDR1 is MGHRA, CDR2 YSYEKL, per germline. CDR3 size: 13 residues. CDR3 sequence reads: CASSQDRDRVTNF. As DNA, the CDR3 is TGCGCCAGCAGCCAAGATAGAGACAGGGTCACGAATTTT.

CDR3 in amino acids: CASSTRTSGVADTQYF. CDR3 nucleotides: TGTGCCAGTAGTACGCGGACTAGCGGGGTGGCAGATACGCAGTATTTT. This chain links TRBV19 with TRBJ2-3, with TRBD2 matching 12 bases. Germline V gene sequence: CDR1 LNHDA, CDR2 SQIVND (reference sequence). Germline trimming cut 4 bases from V and 4 bases from J; bases unmatched to any gene: 6. The CDR3 is 16 amino acids.

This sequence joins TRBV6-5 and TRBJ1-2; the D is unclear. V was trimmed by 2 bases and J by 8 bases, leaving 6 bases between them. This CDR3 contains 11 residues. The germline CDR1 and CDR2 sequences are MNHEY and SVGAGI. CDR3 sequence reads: CASSYGSGYTF. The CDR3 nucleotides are TGTGCCAGCAGTTACGGGAGCGGCTACACCTTC.

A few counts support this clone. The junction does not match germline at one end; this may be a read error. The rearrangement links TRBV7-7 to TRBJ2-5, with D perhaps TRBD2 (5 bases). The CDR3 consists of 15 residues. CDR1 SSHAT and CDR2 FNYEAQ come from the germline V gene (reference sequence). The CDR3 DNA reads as TGTGCTAGCAGCTTAGCGTGGGCTAATCAAGAGACCCAGTACTTC. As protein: CASSLAWANQETQYF.

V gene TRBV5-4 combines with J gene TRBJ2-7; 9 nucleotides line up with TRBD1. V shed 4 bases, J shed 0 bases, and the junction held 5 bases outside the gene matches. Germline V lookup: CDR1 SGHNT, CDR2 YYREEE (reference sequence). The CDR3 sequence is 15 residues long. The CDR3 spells CASSIQGAGSYEQYF. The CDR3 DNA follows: TGTGCCAGCAGCATACAGGGGGCGGGCTCCTACGAGCAGTACTTC.

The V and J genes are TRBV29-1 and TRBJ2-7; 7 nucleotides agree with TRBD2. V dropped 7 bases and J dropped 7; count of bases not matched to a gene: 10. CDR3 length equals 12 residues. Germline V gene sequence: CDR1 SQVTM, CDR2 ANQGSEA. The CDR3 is CSAGRQGREQYF. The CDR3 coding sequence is TGCAGCGCCGGGAGGCAGGGAAGGGAGCAGTACTTC.

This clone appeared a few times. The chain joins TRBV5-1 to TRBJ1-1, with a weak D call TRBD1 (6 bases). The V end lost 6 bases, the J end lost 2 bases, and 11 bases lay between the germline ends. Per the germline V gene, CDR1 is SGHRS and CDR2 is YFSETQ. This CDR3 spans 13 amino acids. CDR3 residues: CASNSGQNTEAFF. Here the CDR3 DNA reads TGCGCCAGCAACTCGGGACAAAACACTGAAGCTTTCTTT.

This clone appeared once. The DNA of the CDR3 is TGTGCCAGCAGCGACAGGGAGCGGTACACCGGGGAGCTGTTTTTT. As protein: CASSDRERYTGELFF. V and J are TRBV11-1 and TRBJ2-2, with 7 bases matching TRBD1. V gave up 5 bases and J gave up 3 bases; unmatched junction bases: 6. The germline V gene has CDR1 SGHAT and CDR2 FQDESV (reference sequence). CDR3 length: 15 amino acids. The complete variable domain, with remaining parts taken from reference TRBV11-1 and TRBJ2-2, reads EAEVAQSPRYKITEKSQAVAFWCDPISGHATLYWYRQILGQGPELLVQFQDESVVDDSQLPKDRFSAERLKGVDSTLKIQPAELGDSAMYLCASSDRERYTGELFFGEGSRLTVL.

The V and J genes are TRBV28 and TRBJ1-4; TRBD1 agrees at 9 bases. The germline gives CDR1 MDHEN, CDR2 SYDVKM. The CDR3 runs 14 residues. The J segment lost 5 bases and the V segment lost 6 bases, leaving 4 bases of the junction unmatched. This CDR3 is CASSRQGGNEKLFF. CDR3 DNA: TGTGCCAGCAGCCGACAGGGGGGGAATGAAAAACTGTTTTTT.

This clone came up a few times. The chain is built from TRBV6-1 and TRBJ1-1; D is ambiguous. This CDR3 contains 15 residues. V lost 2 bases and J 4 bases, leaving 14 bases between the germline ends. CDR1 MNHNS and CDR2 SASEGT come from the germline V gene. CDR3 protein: CASSEYLQTPTEAFF. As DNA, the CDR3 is TGTGCCAGCAGTGAATATTTGCAGACACCCACTGAAGCTTTCTTT.

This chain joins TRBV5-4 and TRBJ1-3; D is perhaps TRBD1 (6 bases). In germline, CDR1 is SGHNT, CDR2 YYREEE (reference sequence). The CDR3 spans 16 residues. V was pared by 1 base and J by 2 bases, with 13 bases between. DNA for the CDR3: TGTGCCAGCAGCTTGAAGACAGGAAAGGCTGGAAACACCATATATTTT. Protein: CASSLKTGKAGNTIYF.

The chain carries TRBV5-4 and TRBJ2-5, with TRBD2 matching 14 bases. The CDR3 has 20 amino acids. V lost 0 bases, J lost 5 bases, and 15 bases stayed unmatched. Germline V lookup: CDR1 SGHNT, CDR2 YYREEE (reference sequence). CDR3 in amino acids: CASSLASKGLAGATGETQYF. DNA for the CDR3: TGTGCCAGCAGCTTGGCCAGTAAGGGACTAGCGGGGGCCACAGGGGAGACCCAGTACTTC.

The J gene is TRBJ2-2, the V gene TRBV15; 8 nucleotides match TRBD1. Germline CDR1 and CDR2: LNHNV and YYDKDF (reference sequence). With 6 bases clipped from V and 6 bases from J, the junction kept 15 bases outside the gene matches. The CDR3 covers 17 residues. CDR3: CATSRRAGGTGPGELFF. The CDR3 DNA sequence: TGTGCCACCAGTCGACGAGCTGGCGGGACAGGACCCGGGGAGCTGTTTTTT.

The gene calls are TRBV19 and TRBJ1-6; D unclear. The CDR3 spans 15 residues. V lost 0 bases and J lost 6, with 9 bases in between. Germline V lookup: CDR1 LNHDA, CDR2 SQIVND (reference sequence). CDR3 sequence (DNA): TGTGCCAGTAGTATAGATCGCGGGGTTAATTCACCCCTCCACTTT. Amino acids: CASSIDRGVNSPLHF.

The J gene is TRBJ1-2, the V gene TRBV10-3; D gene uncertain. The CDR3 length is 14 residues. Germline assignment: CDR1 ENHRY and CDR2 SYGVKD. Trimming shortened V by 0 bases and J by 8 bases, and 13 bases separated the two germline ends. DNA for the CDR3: TGTGCCATCAGTGAGTCCCCGGGGTCGGGAGGCTACACCTTC. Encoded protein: CAISESPGSGGYTF.

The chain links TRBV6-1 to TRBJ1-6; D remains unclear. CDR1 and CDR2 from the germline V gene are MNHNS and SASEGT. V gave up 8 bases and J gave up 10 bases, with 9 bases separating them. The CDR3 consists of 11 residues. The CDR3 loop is CASSKKSPLHF. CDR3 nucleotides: TGTGCCAGCTCCAAAAAATCACCCCTCCACTTT.

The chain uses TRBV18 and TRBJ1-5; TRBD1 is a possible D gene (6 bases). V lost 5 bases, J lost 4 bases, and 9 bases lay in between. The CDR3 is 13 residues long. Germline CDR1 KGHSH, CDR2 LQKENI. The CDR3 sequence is CASSMQGNQPQHF. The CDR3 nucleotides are TGTGCCAGCTCAATGCAGGGGAATCAGCCCCAGCATTTT.

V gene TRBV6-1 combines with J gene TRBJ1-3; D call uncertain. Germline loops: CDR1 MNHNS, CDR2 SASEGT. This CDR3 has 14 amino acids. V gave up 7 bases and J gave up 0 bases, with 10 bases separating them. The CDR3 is CASKPRSSGNTIYF. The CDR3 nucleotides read TGTGCCAGCAAGCCCCGATCCTCTGGAAACACCATATATTTT.

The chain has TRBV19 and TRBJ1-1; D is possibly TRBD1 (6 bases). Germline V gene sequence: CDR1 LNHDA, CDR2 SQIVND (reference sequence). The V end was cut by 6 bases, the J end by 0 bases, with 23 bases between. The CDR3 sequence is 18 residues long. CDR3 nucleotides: TGTGCCAGTAGCAGCGACGCCGACAGGTCTGTGATGAACACTGAAGCTTTCTTT. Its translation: CASSSDADRSVMNTEAFF.